Presented here are 13 T cell receptor beta chains from one specimen sequenced in a study of T cell repertoires in cytomegalovirus infection. No antigens are known for them. In TCRdb, the reads were re-called with MiXCR into one record per CDR3 protein. The sample yields about 51,000 distinct CDR3 sequences, roughly a fifth seen once. The sequences come from CD8+ T cells from cultured PBMCs, collected from culture after CMV antigen stimulation. The receptors were sampled from a human donor in good health (CMV status not recorded). Some clones in this sample may be carry-over from other donors' samples.

This sequence joins TRBV20-1 and TRBJ2-7, with 9 bases matching TRBD1. Germline V gives CDR1 DFQATT, CDR2 SNEGSKA (reference sequence). V lost 6 bases and J lost 4; bases outside the gene matches: 7. The CDR3 has 13 residues. The CDR3: CSAPGTGRYEQYF. The CDR3 DNA reads TGCAGTGCCCCAGGGACAGGGAGGTACGAGCAGTACTTC.

This clonotype has at least ten counts. The chain uses TRBV27 and TRBJ2-1, with D possibly matching TRBD2 (6 bases). The CDR3 extends over 14 amino acids. The V end lost 1 base, the J end lost 7 bases, and 11 bases lay between the germline ends. The V gene's germline CDR1 is MNHEY and CDR2 SMNVEV (reference sequence). CDR3 protein: CASSLFWGRNEQFF. The CDR3 DNA follows: TGTGCCAGCAGTTTATTCTGGGGGAGGAATGAGCAGTTCTTC.

In its sample, this clonotype was seen a few times. This sequence joins TRBV11-2 and TRBJ1-1, with a weak D call TRBD1 (5 bases). Germline assignment: CDR1 SGHAT and CDR2 FQNNGV. Trimming took 10 bases from V and 5 from J, leaving 20 bases between them. The length of the CDR3 is 14 residues. CDR3 in DNA: TGTGCCATTTCGCTTGGGTGGGGCCAAACTGAAGCTTTCTTT. Its translation: CAISLGWGQTEAFF.

This clonotype was found a few times. The rearrangement joins TRBV6-2 or TRBV6-3 to TRBJ1-1; 9 bases are a match to TRBD1. CDR1 is MNHEY, CDR2 SVGEGT, per germline. The trim removed 5 bases at V and 1 base at J, leaving 8 bases unmatched. This CDR3 has 16 residues. CDR3 loop: CASSPGQGRTNTEAFF. The CDR3 nucleotides read TGTGCCAGCAGTCCGGGACAGGGTCGCACGAACACTGAAGCTTTCTTT.

CDR3 amino acids: CASTWGGTGELFF. For the CDR3, the DNA is TGTGCCAGTACCTGGGGGGGAACCGGGGAGCTGTTTTTT. J is TRBJ2-2 and V is TRBV19; 7 bases fit TRBD2. Germline CDR1 LNHDA, CDR2 SQIVND (reference sequence). With V trimmed by 7 bases and J by 5 bases, 4 bases remained unmatched. The CDR3 consists of 13 residues.

V and J are TRBV5-5 and TRBJ1-1, with TRBD1 matching 7 bases. The V segment lost 4 bases and the J segment 1 base; nucleotides outside the gene matches: 10. The CDR3 is 16 amino acids. In germline, CDR1 is SGHKS, CDR2 YYEKEE (reference sequence). The CDR3 here is CASSHRQGEGNTEAFF. CDR3 coding DNA: TGTGCCAGCAGCCATCGACAGGGTGAAGGGAACACTGAAGCTTTCTTT.

V usage is TRBV7-2 and J usage is TRBJ1-1; 9 bases fit TRBD1. This CDR3 region has 17 residues. The V gene's germline CDR1 is SGHTA and CDR2 FQGNSA. After removal of 5 bases from V and 4 bases from J, the junction contained 14 bases not matched to a gene. DNA of the CDR3: TGTGCCAGCAGCCTACAGGGGGCGCCTCTGAGGGGCACTGAAGCTTTCTTT. This codes for CASSLQGAPLRGTEAFF.

This rearrangement joins TRBV28 to TRBJ1-3; possible D gene TRBD1, 5 bases. The CDR3 has 17 residues. The V and J ends lost 3 bases and 2 bases respectively, with 17 bases between them. Germline V gene sequence: CDR1 MDHEN, CDR2 SYDVKM. CDR3 in amino acids: CASSFDFSGLAGNTIYF. CDR3 bases: TGTGCCAGCAGTTTCGACTTCTCAGGGCTTGCTGGAAACACCATATATTTT.

This clonotype was counted a few times. The genes are TRBV11-2 and TRBJ2-2, with a tentative D call TRBD2 (5 bases). With 5 bases removed from V and 0 bases from J, the gap between germline ends came to 16 bases. The CDR3 contains 17 residues. The germline gives CDR1 SGHAT, CDR2 FQNNGV. CDR3 residues: CASSPGSWESNTGELFF. CDR3 bases: TGTGCCAGCAGCCCGGGGTCTTGGGAATCGAACACCGGGGAGCTGTTTTTT.

This rearrangement joins TRBV7-2 to TRBJ1-2; D not resolved. V was pared by 1 base and J by 13 bases, with 16 bases between. Germline lookup yields CDR1 SGHTA and CDR2 FQGNSA. This CDR3 is built from 13 residues. CDR3 DNA: TGTGCCAGCAGCTTAGATTCGGACTCACGGTGCACCTTC. This translates into CASSLDSDSRCTF.

This clonotype came up a few times. For the CDR3, the DNA is TGTGCCAGCAGTGAAGCGGACAGTAACGGGGAGCTGTTTTTT. The encoded protein is CASSEADSNGELFF. The chain couples TRBV2 to TRBJ2-2; D is possibly TRBD1 (6 bases). CDR3 size: 14 residues. V dropped 0 bases and J dropped 7 bases, with 9 bases sitting between them. Germline-derived CDR1 and CDR2 are SNHLY and FYNNEI.

J is TRBJ2-1 and V is TRBV7-2; 8 nucleotides agree with TRBD2. There are 17 residues in the CDR3. The V gene's germline CDR1 is SGHTA and CDR2 FQGNSA. Germline trimming cut 3 bases from V and 0 bases from J; bases unmatched to any gene: 7. The CDR3 spells CASSFWSSGGSYNEQFF. The DNA of the CDR3 is TGTGCCAGCAGCTTCTGGTCGAGCGGGGGCTCCTACAATGAGCAGTTCTTC.

This clonotype was observed a few times. V gene TRBV7-2 combines with J gene TRBJ2-3; a possible D gene is TRBD2 (5 bases). CDR3 length: 15 residues. CDR1 is SGHTA, CDR2 FQGNSA, per germline. Trimming took off 1 base at V and 5 bases at J, with 13 bases between the two ends. The CDR3 reads CASSLVLSEVDTQYF. The CDR3 coding sequence is TGTGCCAGCAGCTTAGTTTTATCGGAGGTAGATACGCAGTATTTT. Full variable domain (rest looked up from reference TRBV7-2 and TRBJ2-3): GAGVSQSPSNKVTEKGKDVELRCDPISGHTALYWYRQSLGQGLEFLIYFQGNSAPDKSGLPSDRFSAERTGGSVSTLTIQRTQQEDSAVYLCASSLVLSEVDTQYFGPGTRLTVL.